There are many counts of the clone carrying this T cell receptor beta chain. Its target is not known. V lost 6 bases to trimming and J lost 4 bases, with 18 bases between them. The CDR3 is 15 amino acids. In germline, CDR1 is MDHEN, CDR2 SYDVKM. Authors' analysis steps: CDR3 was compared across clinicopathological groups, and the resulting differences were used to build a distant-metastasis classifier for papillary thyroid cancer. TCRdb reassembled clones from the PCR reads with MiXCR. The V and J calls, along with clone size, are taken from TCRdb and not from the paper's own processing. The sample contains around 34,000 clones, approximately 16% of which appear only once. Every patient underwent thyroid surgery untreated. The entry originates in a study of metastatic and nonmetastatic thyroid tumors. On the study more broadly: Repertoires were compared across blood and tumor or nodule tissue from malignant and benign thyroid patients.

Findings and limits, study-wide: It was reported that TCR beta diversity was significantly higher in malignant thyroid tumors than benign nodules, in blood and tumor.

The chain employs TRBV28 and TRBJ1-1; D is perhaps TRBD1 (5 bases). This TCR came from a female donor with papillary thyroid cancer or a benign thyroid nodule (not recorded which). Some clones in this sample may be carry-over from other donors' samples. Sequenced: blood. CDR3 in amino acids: CASSRSPTGFTEAFF. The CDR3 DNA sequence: TGTGCCAGCAGCCGGTCCCCCACAGGTTTCACTGAAGCTTTCTTT.